The following is a TCR beta chain sequence with its context. Its antigen remains unknown. This specimen comes from a study of T cell responses to AZD1222 COVID-19 vaccine. Study-wide background: The analysis combined second doses at about 4 or about 12 weeks. Study outcomes and limitations: The sample set comprised mostly white British donors with more females, and clonal diversity was possibly underestimated. All repertoire sampling was performed exclusively after the peak T cell response. At baseline, seropositivity was found in only a handful of AZD1222 recipients.

Data came from immunoSEQ multiplex PCR; TCRdb stores just in-frame clones and leaves some out. The sample contains about 160,000 clones, roughly 87% of which appear only once. V lost 1 base and J 7 bases, leaving 13 bases between the germline ends. The CDR3 is 15 amino acids. Germline values: CDR1 MDHEN, CDR2 SYDVKM. The receptor comes from an adult in good health. Sequencing was performed on peripheral blood, taken on day 0 of AZD1222 vaccination. The V gene is TRBV28, the J gene TRBJ1-4; D is unclear. The CDR3 loop is CASSLSGSLGEKLFF. The CDR3 coding sequence is TGTGCCAGCAGTTTATCCGGATCATTAGGTGAAAAACTGTTTTTT. Full variable domain (remainder filled in from reference TRBV28 and TRBJ1-4): DVKVTQSSRYLVKRTGEKVFLECVQDMDHENMFWYRQDPGLGLRLIYFSYDVKMKEKGDIPEGYSVSREKKERFSLILESASTNQTSMYLCASSLSGSLGEKLFFGSGTQLSVL.